This T cell receptor beta chain was identified in a study of vaccination and CD4 T cells after COVID-19. Study as a whole: Convalescent patients gave post-COVID blood a median about 100 days post-diagnosis, range 35 to 161.

A word on this clonotype: The antigen remains undetermined.

Treatment specified: roughly 10-day PBMC culture with coronavirus spike peptide pools or control peptides (ViraFEST assay). The Oncomine TCR Beta short-read assay sequenced DNA from cultured CD4+ T cells. Each CDR3 protein is one row after TCRdb ran MiXCR on the PCR reads. The table includes around 21,000 distinct CDR3 sequences, around 50% detected once. The receptor's source is a human donor who had recovered from COVID-19. The sample taken for sequencing was CD4+ T cells from blood, cultured in vitro.

The CDR3 loop reads CASGGGGTDTQYF. CDR3 bases: TGTGCCAGCGGGGGGGGAGGCACAGATACGCAGTATTTT. V and J are TRBV2 and TRBJ2-3; 7 bases fit TRBD2. The CDR3 is 13 amino acids. Germline V lookup: CDR1 SNHLY, CDR2 FYNNEI. J lost 1 base, V lost 8 bases, and 3 bases had no gene match. The full variable domain, its missing parts supplied by reference TRBV2 and TRBJ2-3, is EPEVTQTPSHQVTQMGQEVILRCVPISNHLYFYWYRQILGQKVEFLVSFYNNEISEKSEIFDDQFSVERPDGSNFTLKIRSTKLEDSAMYFCASGGGGTDTQYFGPGTRLTVL.